This TCR beta chain was sequenced during a study of breast tumors, draining lymph nodes, adjacent tissues. The lymph nodes were axillary draining lymph nodes from breast cancer patients. TCRdb re-called the multiplex PCR reads through MiXCR, storing one row per CDR3 protein. The table records approximately 250,000 distinct CDR3 sequences, 30% to 35% of them present only once. Germline assignment: CDR1 DFQATT and CDR2 SNEGSKA (reference sequence). The CDR3 runs 11 residues. The trim removed 7 bases at V and 3 bases at J, leaving 1 base unmatched. The V and J genes are TRBV20-1 and TRBJ2-5; 8 nucleotides align to TRBD1. Sequencing was done on a sample of axillary lymph node tissue. The TCR originated in a female donor with breast cancer. Some clones in this sample may be carry-over from other donors' samples. The CDR3 loop is CSVQGEETQYF. CDR3 nucleotide sequence: TGCAGTGTACAGGGGGAAGAGACCCAGTACTTC.